The rows below give T cell receptor delta chains drawn from one sample of a study of Vδ1+ human thymocytes. TCRdb re-called the multiplex PCR reads via CATT. Here the sample spans 23,000 or so delta-chain clones, 7.4% being singletons. The sample taken for sequencing was Vdelta1+ gamma-delta thymocytes from the thymus. The receptors originated from a girl less than two years old who had congenital heart surgery. The CDR3 runs from the conserved cysteine through the conserved F or W. Fields, in order: J gene, CDR3 length, clone size, V gene, D gene, CDR3 DNA, CDR3 protein. A D gene is named only where the DNA matches it firmly. The size of a clone is reported for some rows only, either as once, few or many, or as a class for expanded clones.

TRDJ1	20	few	TRDV1	TRDD3	TGTGCTCTTGGGGAACTTTCGACCCGCCCTGGGGGATACTGCACCGATAAACTCATCTTT	CALGELSTRPGGYCTDKLIF
TRDJ1	17	few	TRDV1	.	TGTGCTCTTGGGATAGCGTGGGGTCTGGGGAAGACCGATAAACTCATCTTT	CALGIAWGLGKTDKLIF
TRDJ1	17	.	TRDV1	.	TGTGCTCTTGGGTTACAGACGGATACTGGGTACACCGATAAACTCATCTTT	CALGLQTDTGYTDKLIF
TRDJ1	20	.	TRDV1	TRDD3	TGTGCTCTTGGGGAACTGCGGGGGGATAACCGGCCTACATCCACCGATAAACTCATCTTT	CALGELRGDNRPTSTDKLIF
TRDJ1	13	.	TRDV1	.	TGTGCTCTTGGGGAAACTCCGGGGAGAGAACTCATCTTT	CALGETPGRELIF
TRDJ1	24	few	TRDV1	TRDD3	TGTGCTCTTGGGGAACTGTCGATTCCAACCCGAAAACTCCACTGGGGGATCTACACCGATAAACTCATCTTT	CALGELSIPTRKLHWGIYTDKLIF
TRDJ1	15	few	TRDV1	.	TGTGCTCTTGGGGATACGAGATTTCAGACCGATAAACTCATCTTT	CALGDTRFQTDKLIF
TRDJ1	22	.	TRDV1	TRDD3	TGTGCTCTTGGGGAGCCACCTTCCTCCCCCGCGGGACTGGGGGAGTACACCGATAAACTCATCTTT	CALGEPPSSPAGLGEYTDKLIF
TRDJ1	22	.	TRDV1	TRDD2	TGTGCTCTTGGGAAAAGGGCCTTCCTACTTGTCACCCCCCGGGAGTACACCGATAAACTCATCTTT	CALGKRAFLLVTPREYTDKLIF
TRDJ1	18	few	TRDV1	TRDD3	TGTGCTCTTGGGGAACTAGCTGGCTGGGGGGATACTGAGGATAAACTCATCTTT	CALGELAGWGDTEDKLIF
TRDJ1	17	medium-sized	TRDV2	TRDD3	TGTGCCTGTGAGCCTCTGGGGGCCAAGGTCGGCACCGATAAACTCATCTTT	CACEPLGAKVGTDKLIF
TRDJ1	20	.	TRDV1	.	TGTGCTCTTTCGGGTCCCCTACCCCGCGGTGGTGGTACGTGCACCGATAAACTCATCTTT	CALSGPLPRGGGTCTDKLIF
TRDJ1	19	few	TRDV1	.	TGTGCCATACGGGGGGGCTACATCTCGTACGCGACCTACACCGATAAACTCATCTTT	CAIRGGYISYATYTDKLIF
TRDJ1	17	.	TRDV1	.	TGTGCTCTTGGATTTAACTTGGGGGGTGACCACACCGATAAACTCATCTTT	CALGFNLGGDHTDKLIF
TRDJ2	22	few	TRDV1	TRDD3	TGTGCTCTTGGAGCGCCCGCTGGGAGGTTTACTGGGGGACTACGAACGACAGCACAACTCTTCTTT	CALGAPAGRFTGGLRTTAQLFF
TRDJ1	19	few	TRDV1	TRDD3	TGTGCTCTTGGGGAACTACCCCTTTCCCGCCATGGGGGACCTACTAAACTCATCTTT	CALGELPLSRHGGPTKLIF
TRDJ1	17	.	TRDV1	.	TGTGCTCTTGGGGTTACGTCGTACGGGAGGGACACCGATAAACTCATCTTT	CALGVTSYGRDTDKLIF
TRDJ1	19	few	TRDV1	TRDD3	TGTGCTCTTGGGGCCCAAATTCCTCTCCTAAAACTGGGGGAGAATAAACTCATCTTT	CALGAQIPLLKLGENKLIF
TRDJ1	18	.	TRDV1	TRDD3	TGTGCTCTTGGGAACTTCGGCGGTACTGGGGGGTACACCGATAAACTCATCTTT	CALGNFGGTGGYTDKLIF
TRDJ1	16	.	TRDV1	.	TGTGCTCTTGGGGAACTTTCGGATAAGTACACCGATAAACTCATCTTT	CALGELSDKYTDKLIF
TRDJ1	19	few	TRDV1	TRDD3	TGTGCTCTTGGGGAACTTACCACTGGGGGATACCTATTGACCGATAAACTCATCTTT	CALGELTTGGYLLTDKLIF
TRDJ1	17	.	TRDV1	TRDD3	TGTGCTCTTTCACCCCGTACTGGGGATAGGTACACCGATAAACTCATCTTT	CALSPRTGDRYTDKLIF
TRDJ1	21	few	TRDV1	.	TGTGCTCTTGGGGAGATCCCGCCCCTGCTACGATCTGGGGCCGGGAACGATAAACTCATCTTT	CALGEIPPLLRSGAGNDKLIF
TRDJ1	18	.	TRDV1	TRDD3	TGTGCTCTTGGGGAACTAAGGTGGTGGGGGACGTACACCGATAAACTCATCTTT	CALGELRWWGTYTDKLIF
TRDJ1	15	few	TRDV1	TRDD3	TGTGCTCTAGGCCGAGTCCCTGGGGGCCGTGGGAAACTCATCTTT	CALGRVPGGRGKLIF
TRDJ1	17	.	TRDV1	TRDD3	TGTGCTCTTGGGGTCTTAACTGGGGGACCGTACACCGATAAACTCATCTTT	CALGVLTGGPYTDKLIF
TRDJ1	19	.	TRDV1	.	TGTGCTCTTGGGGAGGTCCCACTTCCATTCGCACCCAACACCGAAAAACTCATCTTT	CALGEVPLPFAPNTEKLIF
TRDJ1	17	few	TRDV1	.	TGTGCTCTTGGGGAACTAAGGAGAGAGGATACCACAGATAAACTCATCTTT	CALGELRREDTTDKLIF
TRDJ1	18	few	TRDV1	TRDD2	TGTGCTCTTGGGGCTTCAGCCTTCCTACCAGAAACTGCCGATAAACTCATCTTT	CALGASAFLPETADKLIF
TRDJ1	17	.	TRDV1	.	TGTGCTCTTGGTCCCGCTTCCTACTTGTACTGGGGGGATAAACTCATCTTT	CALGPASYLYWGDKLIF
TRDJ3	13	few	TRDV1	.	TGTGCTCTTGGGGAACTAGAATCCCGACAGATGTTTTTC	CALGELESRQMFF
TRDJ1	17	few	TRDV1	TRDD3	TGTGCTCTTGGGGAGCCCCCTTCATGGGGGATGGATCCTAAACTCATCTTT	CALGEPPSWGMDPKLIF
TRDJ1	21	.	TRDV1	TRDD3	TGTGCTCTTGGGTCATCAGTCGGATCTACTGGGGGATACTGGACCGATCGGAAACTCATCTTT	CALGSSVGSTGGYWTDRKLIF
TRDJ1	24	.	TRDV1	TRDD3	TGTGCTCTTGGGGAATTGGACCTTCCTACGTCCCTGGGGGATACGCGTCTATACACCTATAAACTCATCTTT	CALGELDLPTSLGDTRLYTYKLIF
TRDJ1	18	few	TRDV1	.	TGTGCTCTTGGGGACCCTAGCGGGATAAAGATTTACACCGATAAACTCATCTTT	CALGDPSGIKIYTDKLIF
TRDJ1	19	.	TRDV1	.	TGTGCTCTTGGGAAGGGGTGCTGGGAGACCATGCATTACACCGATAAACTCACCTTT	CALGKGCWETMHYTDKLTF
TRDJ1	20	.	TRDV1	TRDD3	TGTGCTCTTGGGGATTACCCTCGAACTGTACTGGGGGATACGCCCAATAAACTCATCTTT	CALGDYPRTVLGDTPNKLIF
TRDJ1	19	few	TRDV1	TRDD3	TGTGCTCTTGGGGAACCACCTATGCTGGGGGATCCCCACACCGATAAACTCATCTTT	CALGEPPMLGDPHTDKLIF
TRDJ1	19	.	TRDV1	.	TGTGCTCTTGGGAGTTGTCCCCTGGGGACGTCGAGGGTCACCGATAAACTCATCTTT	CALGSCPLGTSRVTDKLIF
TRDJ1	15	few	TRDV1	.	TGTGCTCTTGGGGAAGCTAGGTCCCTTCTTCCCAAACTCATCTTT	CALGEARSLLPKLIF
TRDJ1	20	few	TRDV1	.	TGTGCTCTTGGGGAACTTCTGGTACTGACCGGGGGAGCGTACACCGATAAACTCATCTTT	CALGELLVLTGGAYTDKLIF
TRDJ1	17	.	TRDV1	.	TGTGCTCTTGGGGAACTATTCTCCGGAGGGGGCGCCGATAAACTCATCTTT	CALGELFSGGGADKLIF
TRDJ1	12	few	TRDV1	TRDD3	TGTGCTCTTCGTGGGGGATTCGATAAACTCATCTTT	CALRGGFDKLIF
TRDJ1	18	.	TRDV1	.	TGTGCTCTTGGCATGCCCCCTCCTGGGGTTCAATACACCGATAAACTCATCTTT	CALGMPPPGVQYTDKLIF
TRDJ1	17	.	TRDV1	.	TGTGCTCTTGGGGTAACCAACCCTCCCTTGTACACCGATAAACTCATCTTT	CALGVTNPPLYTDKLIF
TRDJ1	23	few	TRDV1	.	TGTGCTCTTGGGGAACTAGTTCGTACGGGGGGACCCTACTTGACCGAGTACACCGATAAACTCATCTTT	CALGELVRTGGPYLTEYTDKLIF
TRDJ1	23	few	TRDV1	.	TGTGCTCTTGGGGAACGGTGCCCTCTTTCTACTTACTCTGGCCTCTGCTACGTAGATAAACTCATCTTT	CALGERCPLSTYSGLCYVDKLIF
TRDJ1	17	few	TRDV1	TRDD3	TGTGCTCTTGGGATCCGACTGGGGGAGAGAGGGACCGATAAACTCATCTTT	CALGIRLGERGTDKLIF
TRDJ1	19	few	TRDV1	TRDD3	TGTGCTCTTGGGGAGGCCCCGTACTGGGGGATACGGGTTACCGATAAACTCATCTTT	CALGEAPYWGIRVTDKLIF
TRDJ1	19	medium-sized	TRDV2	.	TGTGCCTGTGACTACCGGGGCCTGGGGATCCCCGGGTACACCGATAAACTCATCTTT	CACDYRGLGIPGYTDKLIF
TRDJ1	27	few	TRDV1	.	TGTGCTCTTGGGGAACCGCATACCCACCGTCTCGCGTCCTACACGTGGGTTCCTGGCGGGAGCACCGATAAACTCATCTTT	CALGEPHTHRLASYTWVPGGSTDKLIF